This T cell receptor (beta chain) comes out of a study of shared clonotypes between healthy human individuals. Naive CD4+ cells were CD45RA-selected; the remaining cells were memory. Germline V CDR1 and CDR2: SNHLY, FYNNEI. V gave up 3 bases and J gave up 4 bases, with 18 bases separating them. The CDR3 covers 16 residues. Here immunoSEQ multiplex PCR was the method, and the copy in TCRdb shows in-frame clones only, minus some. The sample holds around 2.1 million clones, around 95% seen once. Details on this clone: Its antigen is not identified.

Whole-study findings and limits: In a few donors, 4.5% to 5.5% of naive CD4 clonotypes appeared in common.

The receptor was derived from a man between 18 and 29 years old in good health. Sequencing used naive CD4+ T cells sorted from blood. As to subset: CD45RA+ positively selected. This chain joins TRBV2 and TRBJ1-2, with D possibly being TRBD1 (6 bases). For the CDR3, the DNA is TGTGCCAGCAGTGAGGACAGACAATACTCTCGCTATGGCTACACCTTC. The encoded protein is CASSEDRQYSRYGYTF.